The clone carrying this T cell receptor beta chain was seen only a few times. The entry originates in a study of cytomegalovirus exposure and HLA in healthy donors. CDR3 length equals 15 residues. Germline V lookup: CDR1 KGHSH, CDR2 LQKENI. J gave up 5 bases and V 4 bases, and 6 bases lay outside the gene matches. Primers: 60 Vbeta forward and 13 Jbeta reverse. Libraries were prepared by immunoSEQ multiplex PCR; TCRdb keeps only in-frame clonotypes and omits some of them. Here the sample spans about 60,000 clones, 70% to 90% being singletons. The TCR sequence derives from a male donor in good health and CMV-seronegative. The genes are TRBV18 and TRBJ1-5; TRBD1 matches at 9 bases. What was sequenced was PBMCs. The CDR3, as DNA: TGTGCCAGCTCACTCCGACAGGGGGGAGATCAGCCCCAGCATTTT. It encodes CASSLRQGGDQPQHF.